The next 3 T cell receptor beta chains were all read from a single sample in a study of cytomegalovirus exposure and HLA in healthy donors. The PCR employed 60 Vbeta primers together with 13 Jbeta primers. Repertoires were generated with immunoSEQ multiplex PCR, while TCRdb's copy carries only in-frame clones and drops some. The data show 160,000 or so clones, almost 80% seen once. Sequencing input: PBMCs. The receptors were sampled from a man in his forties in good health and CMV-seropositive.

The gene calls are TRBV19 and TRBJ2-3; D perhaps matches TRBD2 (6 bases). The CDR3 has 16 residues. V gave up 0 bases and J gave up 4 bases, with 14 bases separating them. The germline CDR1 and CDR2 sequences are LNHDA and SQIVND (reference sequence). CDR3 amino acids: CASSIEISGSPDTQYF. CDR3 coding DNA: TGTGCCAGTAGTATAGAAATTTCCGGGAGCCCAGATACGCAGTATTTT. Variable domain in full (rest from reference TRBV19 and TRBJ2-3): DGGITQSPKYLFRKEGQNVTLSCEQNLNHDAMYWYRQDPGQGLRLIYYSQIVNDFQKGDIAEGYSVSREKKESFPLTVTSAQKNPTAFYLCASSIEISGSPDTQYFGPGTRLTVL.

This chain uses TRBV19 with TRBJ2-6, with 12 bases lining up with TRBD1. This CDR3 is built from 19 residues. V shed 5 bases, J shed 1 base, and the junction held 9 bases outside the gene matches. CDR1 is LNHDA, CDR2 SQIVND, per germline (reference sequence). The CDR3, as DNA: TGTGCCAGTAGTGCCGGGACAGGGGGCGTTGGGTCTGGGGCCAACGTCCTGACTTTC. This codes for CASSAGTGGVGSGANVLTF.

V gene TRBV7-2 combines with J gene TRBJ2-7; TRBD2 matches 7 bases. V lost 2 bases, J lost 5 bases, and 6 bases stayed unmatched. Germline loops: CDR1 SGHTA, CDR2 FQGNSA. This CDR3 region has 14 residues. CDR3 in amino acids: CASSLSGRAHEQYF. The DNA of the CDR3 is TGTGCCAGCAGCTTAAGTGGGAGGGCCCACGAGCAGTACTTC. Combining the CDR3 with reference TRBV7-2 and TRBJ2-7 gives the whole variable domain GAGVSQSPSNKVTEKGKDVELRCDPISGHTALYWYRQSLGQGLEFLIYFQGNSAPDKSGLPSDRFSAERTGGSVSTLTIQRTQQEDSAVYLCASSLSGRAHEQYFGPGTRLTVT.